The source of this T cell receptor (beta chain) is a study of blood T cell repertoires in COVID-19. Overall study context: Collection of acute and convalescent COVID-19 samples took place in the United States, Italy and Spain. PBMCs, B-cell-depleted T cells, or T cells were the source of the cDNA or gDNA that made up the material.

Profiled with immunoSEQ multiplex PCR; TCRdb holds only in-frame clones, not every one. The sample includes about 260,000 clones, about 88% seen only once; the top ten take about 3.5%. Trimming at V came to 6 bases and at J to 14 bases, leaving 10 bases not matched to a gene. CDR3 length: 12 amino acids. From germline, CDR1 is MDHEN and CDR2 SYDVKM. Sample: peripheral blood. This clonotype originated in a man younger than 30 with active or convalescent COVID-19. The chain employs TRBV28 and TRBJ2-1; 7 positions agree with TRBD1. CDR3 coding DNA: TGTGCCAGCAGCCTCGGAGACAGGGACGAGTTCTTC. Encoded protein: CASSLGDRDEFF. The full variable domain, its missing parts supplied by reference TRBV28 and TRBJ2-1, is DVKVTQSSRYLVKRTGEKVFLECVQDMDHENMFWYRQDPGLGLRLIYFSYDVKMKEKGDIPEGYSVSREKKERFSLILESASTNQTSMYLCASSLGDRDEFFGPGTRLTVL.